Listed here are 30 T cell receptor beta chains from one sample, sequenced in a study of T cell clonotyping in hematopoietic cell transplantation. Method: immunoSEQ multiplex PCR; TCRdb's copy keeps in-frame clones and lacks some. This sample has roughly 38,000 clones, with approximately 89% found just once. The source material was peripheral blood mononuclear cells. Receptors originate from a middle-aged woman in good health. Some clones in this sample may be carry-over from other donors' samples.

The V gene is TRBV19, the J gene TRBJ2-2; TRBD2 agrees at 10 bases. The germline gives CDR1 LNHDA, CDR2 SQIVND (reference sequence). The CDR3 contains 14 residues. The V segment lost 5 bases and the J segment 4 bases; nucleotides outside the gene matches: 1. The CDR3 here is CASSVAGGTGELFF. In DNA form, the CDR3 reads TGTGCCAGTAGTGTAGCGGGAGGCACCGGGGAGCTGTTTTTT.

This chain links TRBV19 with TRBJ2-7; D gene ambiguous. Per the germline V gene, CDR1 is LNHDA and CDR2 is SQIVND (reference sequence). V gave up 8 bases and J gave up 0 bases, with 17 bases separating them. The CDR3 runs 15 residues. CDR3 loop: CASSPMGQSSYEQYF. CDR3 DNA: TGTGCCAGTTCTCCCATGGGCCAGAGCTCCTACGAGCAGTACTTC.

CDR3 region: CGGQFQETQYF. The CDR3 nucleotides are TGCGGAGGACAGTTCCAAGAGACCCAGTACTTC. The genes are TRBV20-1 and TRBJ2-5, with TRBD1 as a possible D gene (6 bases). CDR1 and CDR2 from the germline V gene are DFQATT and SNEGSKA (reference sequence). This CDR3 is 11 amino acids long.

The chain joins TRBV6-5 to TRBJ1-3, with D hard to call. Germline V gene lookup returns CDR1 MNHEY and CDR2 SVGAGI. V dropped 4 bases and J dropped 4 bases, with 14 bases sitting between them. The CDR3 contains 15 residues. The CDR3 protein is CASSSTLDAGNTIYF. DNA for the CDR3: TGTGCCAGCAGTTCCACCCTCGACGCAGGAAACACCATATATTTT.

This clone was picked up one time. The chain links TRBV5-4 to TRBJ2-2; D perhaps matches TRBD1 (5 bases). Deletions cut 1 base from V and 0 bases from J, with 10 bases between. CDR3 length: 16 residues. The germline CDR1 and CDR2 sequences are SGHNT and YYREEE (reference sequence). The CDR3 is CASSLQKGTNTGELFF. CDR3 coding DNA: TGTGCCAGCAGCTTGCAGAAGGGGACGAACACCGGGGAGCTGTTTTTT. Variable domain in full (rest from reference TRBV5-4 and TRBJ2-2): ETGVTQSPTHLIKTRGQQVTLRCSSQSGHNTVSWYQQALGQGPQFIFQYYREEENGRGNFPPRFSGLQFPNYSSELNVNALELDDSALYLCASSLQKGTNTGELFFGEGSRLTVL.

The chain uses TRBV28 and TRBJ2-3, with 16 bases identical to TRBD2. With V trimmed by 7 bases and J by 5 bases, 18 bases remained unmatched. Germline CDR1 MDHEN, CDR2 SYDVKM. The CDR3 has 20 residues. CDR3: CASNPLGLAGGWGVEDTQYF. CDR3 DNA sequence: TGTGCCAGCAATCCTTTGGGACTAGCGGGAGGGTGGGGAGTAGAAGATACGCAGTATTTT.

This rearrangement joins TRBV7-9 to TRBJ2-2, with TRBD2 identical over 10 bases. With 5 bases clipped from V and 6 bases from J, the junction kept 9 bases outside the gene matches. Germline V gene sequence: CDR1 SEHNR, CDR2 FQNEAQ (reference sequence). CDR3 length: 16 amino acids. This CDR3 reads CASSLTQGLAAGELFF. CDR3 DNA sequence: TGTGCCAGCAGCCTAACCCAAGGACTAGCGGCCGGGGAGCTGTTTTTT.

This rearrangement joins TRBV9 to TRBJ2-2; no reliable D call. This CDR3 is 14 amino acids long. The germline V gene has CDR1 SGDLS and CDR2 YYNGEE. V was shortened by 7 bases and J by 0 bases, with 10 bases between the two germline ends. CDR3 DNA: TGTGCCAGCGGAAGTATTACGAACACCGGGGAGCTGTTTTTT. This translates into CASGSITNTGELFF.

V is TRBV6-1 and J is TRBJ1-5; D remains unclear. Germline V lookup: CDR1 MNHNS, CDR2 SASEGT. The V and J ends lost 9 bases and 7 bases respectively, with 16 bases between them. This CDR3 has 13 amino acids. In nucleotides, the CDR3 is TGTGCCAGTGTCCGGGGTCGGGGACAGCCCCAGCATTTT. It yields the protein CASVRGRGQPQHF.

CDR3 DNA: TGTGCCAGCAGCTTGGCCGTTGCCGGGGAGCTGTTTTTT. Translating gives CASSLAVAGELFF. The chain joins TRBV5-6 to TRBJ2-2; D call uncertain. Germline V gives CDR1 SGHDT, CDR2 YYEEEE. V shed 0 bases and J shed 6 bases, with 6 bases lying between them. The CDR3 contains 13 residues.

The chain carries TRBV2 and TRBJ2-2; the D is unclear. The CDR3 extends over 13 amino acids. Germline V gene sequence: CDR1 SNHLY, CDR2 FYNNEI. The ends were cut back, 8 bases at V and 5 bases at J, with 12 bases in the middle. The CDR3 DNA follows: TGTGCCAGCCGCGTGGGCCAAACCGGGGAGCTGTTTTTT. Its translation: CASRVGQTGELFF.

This clone was seen more than once but under ten times. V is TRBV14 and J is TRBJ2-3; the D call may be TRBD1 or TRBD2 (5 bases each). CDR3 length equals 15 residues. Deletions cut 6 bases from V and 5 bases from J, with 18 bases between. Germline-derived CDR1 and CDR2 are SGHDN and FVKESK. For the CDR3, the DNA is TGTGCCAGCAGTCAAACCCCCATGAGGGGAGATACGCAGTATTTT. Translation: CASSQTPMRGDTQYF.

The J gene is TRBJ2-7, the V gene TRBV5-1; possibly TRBD1 for D (7 bases). This CDR3 comprises 15 residues. The V end lost 4 bases, the J end lost 1 base, and 15 bases lay between the germline ends. Germline-derived CDR1 and CDR2 are SGHRS and YFSETQ. The CDR3 nucleotides are TGCGCCAGCAGCACTGGAGGGGGCCTATCCTACGAGCAGTACTTC. The encoded protein is CASSTGGGLSYEQYF.

J is TRBJ1-2 and V is TRBV13; D is ambiguous. V lost 3 bases, J lost 2 bases, and 4 bases lay in between. Germline CDR1 and CDR2: PRHDT and FYEKMQ (reference sequence). The CDR3 extends over 12 amino acids. The CDR3 coding sequence is TGTGCCAGCAGCTTGGACAACTATGGCTACACCTTC. Amino acids: CASSLDNYGYTF.

The chain links TRBV11-3 to TRBJ2-7, with a weak D call TRBD2 (6 bases). CDR3 length equals 12 residues. Per the germline V gene, CDR1 is SGHNT and CDR2 is YENEEA. With 2 bases removed from V and 7 bases from J, the gap between germline ends came to 9 bases. Written as DNA, the CDR3 is TGTGCCAGCAGCTTAAGAGGGAGGGAGCAGTACTTC. Residues: CASSLRGREQYF. Complete variable domain (other parts from reference TRBV11-3 and TRBJ2-7): EAGVVQSPRYKIIEKKQPVAFWCNPISGHNTLYWYLQNLGQGPELLIRYENEEAVDDSQLPKDRFSAERLKGVDSTLKIQPAELGDSAVYLCASSLRGREQYFGPGTRLTVT.

The chain employs TRBV27 and TRBJ1-2; 8 bases fit TRBD1. The CDR3 runs 16 residues. CDR1 is MNHEY and CDR2 is SMNVEV in the germline V gene (reference sequence). The junction had 13 bases not matched to a gene; V was cut back by 4 bases and J by 6 bases. This chain's CDR3 is CASSSYSDRERDGYTF. CDR3 DNA sequence: TGTGCCAGCAGTTCCTACTCGGACAGGGAAAGGGATGGCTACACCTTC.

The chain joins TRBV5-6 to TRBJ2-7, with 11 bases matching TRBD2. This CDR3 has 13 amino acids. Unmatched junction bases numbered 3, after V lost 5 bases and J lost 5 bases. The germline V gene has CDR1 SGHDT and CDR2 YYEEEE. As DNA, the CDR3 is TGTGCCAGCAGTTTAGCGGGAGGGAACGAGCAGTACTTC. Translating gives CASSLAGGNEQYF.

The V gene is TRBV9, the J gene TRBJ2-7, with 9 bases lining up with TRBD2. This CDR3 spans 14 amino acids. After removal of 0 bases from V and 6 bases from J, the junction contained 4 bases not matched to a gene. The germline gives CDR1 SGDLS, CDR2 YYNGEE. CDR3 protein: CASSVDLAGREQYF. The CDR3 DNA follows: TGTGCCAGCAGCGTAGACCTAGCGGGACGCGAGCAGTACTTC.

The chain links TRBV9 to TRBJ1-1; 7 nucleotides line up with TRBD1. With V trimmed by 5 bases and J by 2 bases, 9 bases remained unmatched. The germline V gene encodes CDR1 SGDLS and CDR2 YYNGEE. The CDR3 has 15 residues. This chain's CDR3 is CASSERQGINTEAFF. In nucleotides, the CDR3 is TGTGCCAGCAGTGAAAGACAGGGCATTAACACTGAAGCTTTCTTT.

The chain is built from TRBV29-1 and TRBJ1-1; 8 positions match TRBD1. Germline CDR1 is SQVTM and CDR2 is ANQGSEA. V shed 6 bases and J 0 bases; nucleotides not matched to a gene: 9. This CDR3 spans 15 amino acids. CDR3 nucleotides: TGCAGCGTACTTGGGACAGGATGGATGAACACTGAAGCTTTCTTT. Its translation is CSVLGTGWMNTEAFF.

CDR3 sequence: CASGLGYTGELFF. CDR3 nucleotides: TGTGCCAGCGGTCTGGGGTACACCGGGGAGCTGTTTTTT. The V and J genes are TRBV28 and TRBJ2-2, with D hard to call. V dropped 8 bases and J dropped 3 bases, with 10 bases sitting between them. Germline CDR1 MDHEN, CDR2 SYDVKM. This CDR3 contains 13 residues.

The chain is built from TRBV19 and TRBJ2-2; TRBD1 matches 9 bases. CDR3 length equals 14 residues. V shed 5 bases and J 7 bases; nucleotides not matched to a gene: 5. Germline values: CDR1 LNHDA, CDR2 SQIVND (reference sequence). The CDR3 loop reads CASSPGQGFGELFF. The CDR3 DNA reads as TGTGCCAGTAGTCCGGGACAGGGCTTCGGGGAGCTGTTTTTT.

The V and J genes are TRBV28 and TRBJ1-5; the match to TRBD1 covers 8 bases. The V and J ends lost 6 bases and 4 bases, in that order; junction bases with no gene match: 8. Per germline, CDR1 MDHEN and CDR2 SYDVKM. This CDR3 has 15 residues. CDR3: CASRPPGGANQPQHF. In nucleotides, the CDR3 is TGTGCCAGCAGGCCCCCAGGGGGCGCGAATCAGCCCCAGCATTTT.

The V and J genes are TRBV9 and TRBJ2-2; a weak D match, TRBD2 (6 bases). Trimming shortened V by 2 bases and J by 1 base, and 12 bases separated the two germline ends. In germline, CDR1 is SGDLS, CDR2 YYNGEE. This CDR3 contains 16 residues. The CDR3 DNA reads TGTGCCAGCAGCGTTGGAATAGCGGAGAACACCGGGGAGCTGTTTTTT. This encodes CASSVGIAENTGELFF.

V gene TRBV10-3 combines with J gene TRBJ2-1; 8 nucleotides align to TRBD2. The CDR3 covers 16 residues. Germline CDR1 ENHRY, CDR2 SYGVKD. Trimming at V came to 1 base and at J to 0 bases, leaving 2 bases not matched to a gene. The CDR3 loop reads CAISELGLASYNEQFF. CDR3 DNA: TGTGCCATCAGTGAGTTAGGACTAGCCTCCTACAATGAGCAGTTCTTC.

This sequence joins TRBV7-2 and TRBJ2-5, with 9 nucleotides matching TRBD1. V was clipped by 4 bases and J by 2 bases; unmatched bases: 8. The CDR3 runs to 16 residues. Per the germline V gene, CDR1 is SGHTA and CDR2 is FQGNSA. The CDR3 loop reads CASSSPGTGFQETQYF. CDR3 DNA: TGTGCCAGCAGCTCTCCCGGGACAGGGTTTCAAGAGACCCAGTACTTC.

This clone was observed a few times. J is TRBJ2-7 and V is TRBV12-5; D is perhaps TRBD2 (6 bases). Trimming shortened V by 8 bases and J by 8 bases, and 22 bases separated the two germline ends. This CDR3 has 14 residues. Germline-derived CDR1 and CDR2 are LGHNT and FRNRAP. The CDR3 coding sequence is TGTGCTAGTTCTAACCCCCCGGACTATACGCAGCAGTACTTC. Protein sequence: CASSNPPDYTQQYF.

The chain carries TRBV10-3 and TRBJ1-2; D might be TRBD1 (6 bases). This CDR3 has 15 amino acids. In germline, CDR1 is ENHRY, CDR2 SYGVKD. V was cut by 6 bases and J by 3 bases, with 17 bases left in between. Here the CDR3 DNA reads TGTGCCATCAGCCTGAAGACAGGTGCCGACTATGGCTACACCTTC. This translates into CAISLKTGADYGYTF.

In DNA, the CDR3 is TGTGCCAGCAGCCCTCAACAGCGGGGTTCCTACGAGCAGTACTTC. Its translation is CASSPQQRGSYEQYF. The chain combines TRBV27 with TRBJ2-7; TRBD2 agrees at 7 bases. CDR1 MNHEY and CDR2 SMNVEV come from the germline V gene (reference sequence). CDR3 length: 15 amino acids. J was trimmed by 1 base and V by 6 bases; bases with no gene match: 9.

This rearrangement joins TRBV30 to TRBJ1-1, with D maybe TRBD1 (6 bases). The CDR3 has 13 residues. V was pared by 3 bases and J by 0 bases, with 8 bases between. Germline-derived CDR1 and CDR2 are GTSNPN and SVGIG (reference sequence). The CDR3 region has the DNA TGTGCCTGGAGGGGACATCTGAACACTGAAGCTTTCTTT. Translating it yields CAWRGHLNTEAFF.